The 27 T cell receptor beta chains below come from one sample, sequenced in a study of blood T cell dynamics during melanoma immunotherapy. Using immunoSEQ multiplex PCR, the repertoire was profiled, and TCRdb retains in-frame clones only, with some absent. The sample holds roughly 22,000 clones, around 85% seen once. Time point here: pre-treatment baseline. The source was blood, collected from a patient treated with checkpoint blockade. The receptors shown here come from a human donor with melanoma.

The chain couples TRBV5-4 to TRBJ2-6, with D unclear. Germline loops: CDR1 SGHNT, CDR2 YYREEE (reference sequence). The CDR3 is 13 amino acids. The ends were cut back, 3 bases at V and 2 bases at J, with 3 bases in the middle. The CDR3 spells CASSYAGANVLTF. The CDR3, as DNA: TGTGCCAGCAGCTACGCTGGGGCCAACGTCCTGACTTTC.

This chain links TRBV11-2 with TRBJ2-3, with 11 positions matching TRBD2. Trimming at V came to 3 bases and at J to 4 bases, leaving 3 bases not matched to a gene. CDR1 SGHAT and CDR2 FQNNGV come from the germline V gene. The CDR3 contains 15 residues. The CDR3 DNA follows: TGTGCCAGCAGCTTCACTAGCGGGAGTCCAGATACGCAGTATTTT. Translation: CASSFTSGSPDTQYF.

This rearrangement joins TRBV20-1 to TRBJ2-7, with TRBD2 identical over 8 bases. The germline V gene has CDR1 DFQATT and CDR2 SNEGSKA (reference sequence). The CDR3 has 11 residues. Trimming took 6 bases from V and 6 from J; bases not matched to a gene: 4. In nucleotides, the CDR3 is TGCAGTGCCCGGGGGGGGCCCGAGCAGTACTTC. It translates to CSARGGPEQYF.

V and J are TRBV9 and TRBJ2-3; TRBD2 matches 9 bases. There are 16 residues in the CDR3. The V gene end was trimmed by 4 bases and the J gene end by 1 base; junction bases not matched to a gene: 7. Germline V CDR1 and CDR2: SGDLS, YYNGEE. The CDR3 region is CASSPRAGGGTDTQYF. The DNA for the CDR3 is TGTGCCAGCAGCCCCCGAGCGGGAGGAGGCACAGATACGCAGTATTTT.

The chain uses TRBV28 and TRBJ2-3; 10 bases align to TRBD1. This CDR3 has 15 residues. With 7 bases clipped from V and 3 bases from J, the junction kept 7 bases outside the gene matches. Germline CDR1 reads MDHEN; CDR2 reads SYDVKM. The CDR3: CASTDRGRATDTQYF. In DNA form, the CDR3 reads TGTGCCAGCACTGACAGGGGGCGCGCGACAGATACGCAGTATTTT.

The chain employs TRBV7-6 and TRBJ2-1; 7 nucleotides line up with TRBD2. CDR3 length: 15 amino acids. With V trimmed by 4 bases and J by 9 bases, 12 bases remained unmatched. Germline V gives CDR1 SGHVS, CDR2 FNYEAQ. The CDR3 DNA reads as TGTGCCAGCAGCTGGGGGGGAGGAGTGCAGGGTGAGCAGTTCTTC. Residues: CASSWGGGVQGEQFF.

This clone was found once. CDR3 sequence reads: CASSWGRGSYEQYF. CDR3 DNA sequence: TGTGCCAGCAGTTGGGGACGGGGGTCCTACGAGCAGTACTTC. The J gene is TRBJ2-7, the V gene TRBV6-5; the D gene is possibly TRBD2 (6 bases). The CDR3 contains 14 residues. CDR1 MNHEY and CDR2 SVGAGI come from the germline V gene. Trimming pared 4 bases from V and 1 base from J, leaving 11 bases between.

The chain combines TRBV6-6 with TRBJ2-7, with TRBD1 as a possible D gene (6 bases). The CDR3 loop spans 13 amino acids. Germline V gene sequence: CDR1 MNHNY, CDR2 SVGAGI (reference sequence). V lost 7 bases and J lost 1, with 11 bases in between. The CDR3 protein is CASKDSNSYEQYF. The DNA for the CDR3 is TGTGCCAGCAAGGACAGCAATTCCTACGAGCAGTACTTC.

Only a few counts were recorded for this clone. The rearrangement joins TRBV5-1 to TRBJ1-1, with 10 bases matching TRBD1. V shed 3 bases and J 0 bases; nucleotides not matched to a gene: 2. The CDR3 extends over 15 amino acids. CDR1 and CDR2 from the germline V gene are SGHRS and YFSETQ. The CDR3 nucleotides read TGCGCCAGCAGCTGGGGACAGGGGATGAACACTGAAGCTTTCTTT. This encodes CASSWGQGMNTEAFF.

The chain recombines TRBV7-9 with TRBJ1-1, with TRBD1 matching over 8 bases. After removal of 7 bases from V and 5 bases from J, the junction contained 9 bases not matched to a gene. This CDR3 spans 14 amino acids. CDR1 and CDR2 (germline): SEHNR, FQNEAQ (reference sequence). CDR3: CASNKQQGETEAFF. The CDR3 coding sequence is TGTGCCAGCAACAAACAACAGGGGGAGACTGAAGCTTTCTTT.

This clone came up once. CDR3 loop: CASSSSSFSGPTDRFF. The CDR3 DNA reads as TGTGCCAGCAGCTCCAGTTCTTTTTCAGGTCCCACCGATAGGTTCTTC. The chain uses TRBV7-3 and TRBJ2-1; D is undetermined. V was trimmed by 4 bases and J by 15 bases, leaving 28 bases between them. The CDR3 is made up of 16 amino acids. The germline gives CDR1 SGHTA, CDR2 FQGTGA. Filled out from reference TRBV7-3 and TRBJ2-1, the complete variable domain reads GAGVSQTPSNKVTEKGKYVELRCDPISGHTALYWYRQSLGQGPEFLIYFQGTGAADDSGLPNDRFFAVRPEGSVSTLKIQRTERGDSAVYLCASSSSSFSGPTDRFFGPGTRLTVL.

The CDR3 loop is CASSSGTQNTEAFF. CDR3 nucleotides: TGCGCCAGCAGCTCCGGGACACAGAACACTGAAGCTTTCTTT. V usage is TRBV5-1 and J usage is TRBJ1-1; a weak D match, TRBD1 (6 bases). There are 14 residues in the CDR3. The ends were cut back, 3 bases at V and 1 base at J, with 10 bases in the middle. CDR1 is SGHRS, CDR2 YFSETQ, per germline.

Only one count was recorded for this clone. The chain uses TRBV2 and TRBJ2-5, with D possibly matching TRBD1 (5 bases). Trimming shortened V by 5 bases and J by 5 bases, and 15 bases separated the two germline ends. CDR3 size: 14 residues. Germline-derived CDR1 and CDR2 are SNHLY and FYNNEI. The CDR3 reads CASSTVRAGETQYF. The DNA of the CDR3 is TGTGCCAGCAGTACCGTTAGGGCAGGGGAGACCCAGTACTTC.

The J gene is TRBJ2-3, the V gene TRBV6-1; D ambiguous. The CDR3 runs 14 residues. Trimming removed 6 bases at V and 0 bases at J, with 10 bases between. Germline V gene sequence: CDR1 MNHNS, CDR2 SASEGT. CDR3 loop: CASRGWISTDTQYF. The CDR3 bases are TGTGCCAGCAGGGGGTGGATCAGCACAGATACGCAGTATTTT.

This clone was seen just once. V gene TRBV5-5 combines with J gene TRBJ1-5; D gene unclear. The CDR3 totals 16 residues. V gave up 0 bases and J gave up 3 bases, with 13 bases separating them. Germline CDR1 reads SGHKS; CDR2 reads YYEKEE (reference sequence). DNA of the CDR3: TGTGCCAGCAGCTTGGGGCCTAACGCCGTCAATCAGCCCCAGCATTTT. Residues: CASSLGPNAVNQPQHF.

V and J are TRBV10-3 and TRBJ2-1; D is ambiguous. This CDR3 is built from 17 residues. Germline CDR1 reads ENHRY; CDR2 reads SYGVKD. V was pared by 8 bases and J by 4 bases, with 24 bases between. CDR3 nucleotide sequence: TGTGCCATCGCCCAACTGGGCGATCGACGGCGTTACAATGAGCAGTTCTTC. Translation gives CAIAQLGDRRRYNEQFF.

The chain uses TRBV2 and TRBJ2-7; 8 bases align to TRBD1. CDR3 length: 14 amino acids. Germline assignment: CDR1 SNHLY and CDR2 FYNNEI. Germline trimming cut 9 bases from V and 3 bases from J; bases unmatched to any gene: 10. The chain's CDR3 is CASGKDRDNYEQYF. The CDR3 bases are TGTGCCAGTGGGAAGGACAGGGATAACTACGAGCAGTACTTC.

The gene calls are TRBV28 and TRBJ2-7; 13 bases are a match to TRBD2. The CDR3 runs 18 residues. V lost 5 bases to trimming and J lost 1 base; unmatched junction nucleotides: 11. In germline, CDR1 is MDHEN, CDR2 SYDVKM. CDR3 DNA: TGTGCCAGCAGTCCCCCCGCCGGACTAGCGGGAGTATCCTACGAGCAGTACTTC. It is translated as CASSPPAGLAGVSYEQYF.

The J gene is TRBJ2-7, the V gene TRBV6-6, with unresolved D. V lost 0 bases and J lost 3, with 9 bases in between. This CDR3 spans 14 amino acids. The germline gives CDR1 MNHNY, CDR2 SVGAGI (reference sequence). The CDR3 is CASSYSERLYEQYF. CDR3 bases: TGTGCCAGCAGTTACTCTGAACGGCTCTACGAGCAGTACTTC.

This clone was counted once. The chain recombines TRBV7-2 with TRBJ2-7; 7 bases line up with TRBD2. After removal of 6 bases from V and 4 bases from J, the junction contained 6 bases not matched to a gene. CDR1 is SGHTA and CDR2 is FQGNSA in the germline V gene. CDR3 length: 13 amino acids. This chain's CDR3 is CASRGGELYEQYF. In DNA, the CDR3 is TGTGCCAGCAGGGGGGGGGAGTTGTACGAGCAGTACTTC.

The V gene is TRBV5-1, the J gene TRBJ2-5; D unclear. This CDR3 has 16 residues. Trimming left V 4 bases short and J 2 bases short, with 18 bases between. The V gene's germline CDR1 is SGHRS and CDR2 YFSETQ. The CDR3 loop is CASSLTPGPDQETQYF. The DNA for the CDR3 is TGCGCCAGCAGCCTAACTCCGGGTCCCGATCAAGAGACCCAGTACTTC.

CDR3 sequence (DNA): TGTGCCAGCAGCCCGGGGGACAGGGCCGCCTACGAGCAGTACTTC. Amino acid sequence: CASSPGDRAAYEQYF. The chain is built from TRBV5-4 and TRBJ2-7; 9 positions agree with TRBD1. CDR3 size: 15 residues. Germline V gives CDR1 SGHNT, CDR2 YYREEE (reference sequence). With V trimmed by 4 bases and J by 2 bases, 7 bases remained unmatched.

This clone was seen just once. The rearrangement joins TRBV27 to TRBJ2-2; D gene unclear. Looked up from germline, CDR1 is MNHEY and CDR2 is SMNVEV (reference sequence). The CDR3 sequence is 15 residues long. Trimming shortened V by 3 bases and J by 1 base, and 9 bases separated the two germline ends. CDR3 amino acids: CASSFLPVNTGELFF. Here the CDR3 DNA reads TGTGCCAGCAGTTTTCTTCCGGTGAACACCGGGGAGCTGTTTTTT.

The chain combines TRBV27 with TRBJ1-1, with D perhaps TRBD1 (5 bases). Trimming removed 7 bases at V and 1 base at J, with 31 bases between. Germline assignment: CDR1 MNHEY and CDR2 SMNVEV (reference sequence). The CDR3 runs to 20 residues. The CDR3: CASIFPGRSFFLGRNTEAFF. The CDR3 DNA reads as TGTGCCAGCATTTTCCCGGGACGGAGTTTCTTTCTGGGGAGGAACACTGAAGCTTTCTTT.

The table lists this clone with a count of one. The V and J genes are TRBV5-1 and TRBJ2-7, with D possibly being TRBD2 (7 bases). V was trimmed by 7 bases and J by 5 bases, leaving 19 bases between them. The CDR3 runs to 14 residues. CDR1 is SGHRS, CDR2 YFSETQ, per germline. The CDR3 spells CASHEGGKFDEQYF. The CDR3 nucleotides read TGCGCCAGCCATGAGGGGGGGAAGTTTGACGAGCAGTACTTC.

This clone appeared a few times. The genes are TRBV2 and TRBJ2-1; D gene uncertain. This CDR3 has 14 amino acids. Germline CDR1 is SNHLY and CDR2 is FYNNEI. Trimming removed 2 bases at V and 4 bases at J, with 9 bases between. CDR3 region: CASSETRGYNEQFF. CDR3 bases: TGTGCCAGCAGTGAAACTCGTGGATACAATGAGCAGTTCTTC.

The V and J genes are TRBV5-1 and TRBJ2-1, with D unclear. The CDR3 has 12 amino acids. CDR1 is SGHRS and CDR2 is YFSETQ in the germline V gene. Trimming cost V 1 base and J 9 bases, with 8 bases left between them. This CDR3 is CASSLLLGEQFF. CDR3 bases: TGCGCCAGCAGCTTGCTGCTGGGTGAGCAGTTCTTC.